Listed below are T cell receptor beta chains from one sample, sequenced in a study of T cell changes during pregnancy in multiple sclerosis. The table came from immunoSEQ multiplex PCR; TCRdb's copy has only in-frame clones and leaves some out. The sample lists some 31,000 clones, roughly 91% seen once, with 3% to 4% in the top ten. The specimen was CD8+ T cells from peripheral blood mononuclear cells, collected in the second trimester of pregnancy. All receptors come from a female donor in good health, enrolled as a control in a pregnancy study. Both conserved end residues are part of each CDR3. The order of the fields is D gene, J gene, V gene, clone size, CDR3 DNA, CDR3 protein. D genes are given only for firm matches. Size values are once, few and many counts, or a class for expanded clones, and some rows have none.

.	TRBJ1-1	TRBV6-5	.	TGTGCCAGCAGTTACTCGATGGTACGGGGAACTGAAGCTTTCTTT	CASSYSMVRGTEAFF
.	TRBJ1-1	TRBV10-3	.	TGTGCCGTCCTTTCCTCACAGGGGAACACTGAAGCTTTCTTT	CAVLSSQGNTEAFF
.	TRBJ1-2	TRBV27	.	TGTGCCAGTTTCCCGGAGGCGGGCTATGGCTACACCTTC	CASFPEAGYGYTF
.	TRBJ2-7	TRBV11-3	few	TGTGCCAGCAGCCCAACACCAGCGGGCTACGAGCAGTACTTC	CASSPTPAGYEQYF
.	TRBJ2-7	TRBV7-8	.	TGTGCCAGCAGCCTATCCTACGAGCAGTACTTC	CASSLSYEQYF
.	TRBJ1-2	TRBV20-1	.	TGCAGTGCTAGAGACAGCTATGGCTACACCTTC	CSARDSYGYTF
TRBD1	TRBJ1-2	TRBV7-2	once	TGTGCCAGCAGCTTAGTGACAGGGGGACAAGGTGGCTACACCTTC	CASSLVTGGQGGYTF
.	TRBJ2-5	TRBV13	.	TGTGCCAGCAGGGACCCCGGGAAGGAGACCCAGTACTTC	CASRDPGKETQYF
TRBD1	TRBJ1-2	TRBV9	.	TGTGCCAGCAGCGTACGGGACAGCTATGGCTACACCTTC	CASSVRDSYGYTF
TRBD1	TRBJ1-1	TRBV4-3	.	TGCGCCAGCAGCCAAAACAGGGGGTGGACTGAAGCTTTCTTT	CASSQNRGWTEAFF
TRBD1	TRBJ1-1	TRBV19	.	TGTGCCAGTAGAGTAGCCTATAACAGGGGACCGAACACTGAAGCTTTCTTT	CASRVAYNRGPNTEAFF
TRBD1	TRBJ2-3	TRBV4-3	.	TGCGCCAGCAGCCACCGGACAGGGGAGTGGGCAGATACGCAGTATTTT	CASSHRTGEWADTQYF
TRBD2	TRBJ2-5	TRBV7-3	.	TGTGCCAGCAGCTTATTATTGGGGGGGAGGGAGACCCAGTACTTC	CASSLLLGGRETQYF
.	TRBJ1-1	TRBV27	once	TGTGCCAGCAGTCCGGGGGACCTGAACACTGAAGCTTTCTTT	CASSPGDLNTEAFF
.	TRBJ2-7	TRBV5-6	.	TGTGCCAGCACCCAGGGGGGCCACGAGCAGTACTTC	CASTQGGHEQYF
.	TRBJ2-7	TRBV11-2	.	TGTGCCAGCAGCTTAGATTCCAGAAGACTCTACGAGCAGTACTTC	CASSLDSRRLYEQYF
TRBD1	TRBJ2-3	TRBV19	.	TGTGCCAGCACCCTCGGGACAGGGGCTTCGGATACGCAGTATTTT	CASTLGTGASDTQYF
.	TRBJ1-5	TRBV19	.	TGTGCCAGTAGTCCCCAGGGAAATCAGCCCCAGCATTTT	CASSPQGNQPQHF
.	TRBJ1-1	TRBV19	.	TGTGCCAGTAGTATACAGGAGGGGCGGAACACTGAAGCTTTCTTT	CASSIQEGRNTEAFF
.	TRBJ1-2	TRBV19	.	TGTGCCAGTAGCAACACGAAAGCGGGCCCGATGGCCTATGGCTACACCTTC	CASSNTKAGPMAYGYTF
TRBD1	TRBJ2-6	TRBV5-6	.	TGTGCCACTACAGGGGGTGGGGCCAACGTCCTGACTTTC	CATTGGGANVLTF
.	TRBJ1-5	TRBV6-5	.	TGTGCCAGCAACTCCGGGGGGCGGAATCAGCCCCAGCATTTT	CASNSGGRNQPQHF
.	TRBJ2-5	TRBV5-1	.	TGCGCCAGCAGCCGAGAAGAGACCCAGTACTTC	CASSREETQYF
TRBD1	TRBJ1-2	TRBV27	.	TGTGCCAGCGGGGACAGGGCTTTTGGTGGCTACACCTTC	CASGDRAFGGYTF
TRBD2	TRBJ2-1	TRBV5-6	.	TGTGCCAGCAGCTTTTCTAGCGGGGGTCGGAATGAGCAGTTCTTC	CASSFSSGGRNEQFF
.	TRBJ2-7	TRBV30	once	TGTGCCTGGAGTGGCCGGAGCTCCTACGAGCAGTACTTC	CAWSGRSSYEQYF
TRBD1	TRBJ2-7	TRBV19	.	TGTGCCAGTAGTTTGGAGGGGACAGGGTCCTACGAGCAGTACTTC	CASSLEGTGSYEQYF
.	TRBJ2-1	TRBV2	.	TGTGCCAGCAGGGGCGGGGACCAGTTCTTC	CASRGGDQFF
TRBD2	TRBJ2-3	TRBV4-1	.	TGCGCCGGCAGACGAGCGGGGGGTGCTAGAGACGATACGCAGTATTTT	CAGRRAGGARDDTQYF
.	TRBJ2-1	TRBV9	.	TGTGCCAGCAGCGTAGGTGGGGAGGTTCTCGGCAATGAGCAGTTCTTC	CASSVGGEVLGNEQFF
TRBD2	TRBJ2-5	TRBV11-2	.	TGTGCCAGCAGCCCCGGGACTAGCGGGAAAGAGACCCAGTACTTC	CASSPGTSGKETQYF
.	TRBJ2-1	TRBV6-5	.	TGTGCCAGCAGTTTAACTGGTTACAATGAGCAGTTCTTC	CASSLTGYNEQFF
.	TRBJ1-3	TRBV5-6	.	TGTGCCAGCAGCAGGGGAAGGGATACTGGAAACACCATATATTTT	CASSRGRDTGNTIYF
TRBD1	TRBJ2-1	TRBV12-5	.	TGTGCTAGTGTCGGACAGGGATCTTTTCTTTACAATGAGCAGTTCTTC	CASVGQGSFLYNEQFF
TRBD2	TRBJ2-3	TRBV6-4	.	TGTGCCAGCAGTGAACTAGCGGGTCCAGATACGCAGTATTTT	CASSELAGPDTQYF
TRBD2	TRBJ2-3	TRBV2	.	TGTGCCAGCAGTGGGCGGGGGGGCACAGATACGCAGTATTTT	CASSGRGGTDTQYF
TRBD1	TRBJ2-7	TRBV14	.	TGTGCCAGCAGCCAGTCCAGGGGGTCCGACGAGCAGTACTTC	CASSQSRGSDEQYF
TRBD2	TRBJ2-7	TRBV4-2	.	TGTGCCAGCAGCCAAGTGGAAGCGGGGACCTACGAGCAGTACTTC	CASSQVEAGTYEQYF
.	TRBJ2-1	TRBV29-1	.	TGCAGCGTTGAAAGGAGCTCCTACAATGAGCAGTTCTTC	CSVERSSYNEQFF
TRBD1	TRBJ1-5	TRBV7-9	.	TGTGCCAGCAGCCTCGGACAGGGAAACCAGCCCCAGCATTTT	CASSLGQGNQPQHF
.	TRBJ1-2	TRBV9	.	TGTGCCAGCAGCCCCAACCTCGGGACTCAGTATGGCTACACCTTC	CASSPNLGTQYGYTF
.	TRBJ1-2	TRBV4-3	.	TGCGCCAGCAGCCAAGACCCTTTTTATGGCTACACCTTC	CASSQDPFYGYTF
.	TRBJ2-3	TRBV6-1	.	TGTGCCAGCAGTGAAGGCACTATAACAGATACGCAGTATTTT	CASSEGTITDTQYF
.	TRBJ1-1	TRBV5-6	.	TGTGCCAGCAGCCTTCTTATACAGGGCTACACTGAAGCTTTCTTT	CASSLLIQGYTEAFF
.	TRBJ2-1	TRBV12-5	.	TGTGCTAGCCAGGGGACCTACAATGAGCAGTTCTTC	CASQGTYNEQFF
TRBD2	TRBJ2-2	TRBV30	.	TGTGCCTCCCGTCTAGCGGGGGGGGTTGGCGGGGAGCTGTTTTTT	CASRLAGGVGGELFF
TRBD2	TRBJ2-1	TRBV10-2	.	TGCGCCAGCAGTGTAAGCGGGGGGGCTCATGAGCAGTTCTTC	CASSVSGGAHEQFF
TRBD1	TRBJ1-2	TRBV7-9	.	TGTGCCAGCAGCATAGGACAGGGGGCTGGCTACACCTTC	CASSIGQGAGYTF
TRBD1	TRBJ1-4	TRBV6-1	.	TGTGCCAGCAGGGACAGGGGAAATGAAAAACTGTTTTTT	CASRDRGNEKLFF
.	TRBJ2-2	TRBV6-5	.	TGTGCGTCAGGGGAGGGCGGGGAGCTGTTTTTT	CASGEGGELFF
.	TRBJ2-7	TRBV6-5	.	TGTGCCAGCAGCGCCGTCTACAGTTCCTACGAGCAGTACTTC	CASSAVYSSYEQYF
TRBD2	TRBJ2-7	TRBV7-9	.	TGTGCCAGCAGCGCCAGACTAGCGGGGGGGCCCCACGAGCAGTACTTC	CASSARLAGGPHEQYF
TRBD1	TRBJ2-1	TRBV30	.	TGTGCCTGGGCCACCCTCAGGACAGGGGGCAATGAGCAGTTCTTC	CAWATLRTGGNEQFF
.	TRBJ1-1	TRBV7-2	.	TGTGCCAGCAGCTTAGTCTACAGCAACGGGGTGAACACTGAAGCTTTCTTT	CASSLVYSNGVNTEAFF
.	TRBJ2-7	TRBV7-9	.	TGTGCCAGCAGCTTAGGTACCTACGAGCAGTACTTC	CASSLGTYEQYF